The 17 T cell receptor beta chains reported below all come from one sample, sequenced in a study of cytomegalovirus exposure and HLA in healthy donors. Primers included in the PCR were 60 Vbeta and 13 Jbeta primers. Repertoires were generated with immunoSEQ multiplex PCR, while TCRdb's copy carries only in-frame clones and drops some. Here the sample spans 55,000 to 65,000 clones, 65% to 90% being singletons. The sequenced material came from PBMCs. The receptors shown here come from a female donor in good health and CMV-seronegative.

CDR3 in DNA: TGCAGCGTCCAAGGGGTGGGGGAGGGCCAGAATGAGCAGTTCTTC. Translating it yields CSVQGVGEGQNEQFF. V gene TRBV29-1 combines with J gene TRBJ2-1; TRBD2 matches at 7 bases. J lost 7 bases, V lost 6 bases, and 15 bases had no gene match. Per the germline V gene, CDR1 is SQVTM and CDR2 is ANQGSEA. This CDR3 has 15 amino acids.

The J gene is TRBJ2-7, the V gene TRBV6-5; D possibly corresponds to TRBD2 (6 bases). V gave up 9 bases and J gave up 3 bases, with 21 bases separating them. CDR1 is MNHEY, CDR2 SVGAGI, per germline. The CDR3 runs 15 residues. The DNA for the CDR3 is TGTGCCAGTGGGGTGAGGTCGGGGGTTTTCTACGAGCAGTACTTC. This sequence encodes CASGVRSGVFYEQYF.

Remarks on this clone: A junction boundary mismatches the germline segment, possibly from a read error. The chain has TRBV7-2 and TRBJ2-7; D remains ambiguous. Germline V gives CDR1 SGHTA, CDR2 FQGNSA. The CDR3 runs to 13 residues. This CDR3 is CASSLAKDVSELF. CDR3 in DNA: TGTGCCAGCAGCTTAGCTAAAGATGTCAGCGAATTATTC. Full variable domain (outside the CDR3, taken from reference TRBV7-2 and TRBJ2-7): GAGVSQSPSNKVTEKGKDVELRCDPISGHTALYWYRQSLGQGLEFLIYFQGNSAPDKSGLPSDRFSAERTGGSVSTLTIQRTQQEDSAVYLCASSLAKDVSELFGPGTRLTVT.

The chain employs TRBV4-1 and TRBJ1-2; 8 positions match TRBD1. The CDR3 has 15 residues. V was clipped by 1 base and J by 4 bases; unmatched bases: 5. Germline CDR1 MGHRA, CDR2 YSYEKL. The CDR3 DNA sequence: TGCGCCAGCAGCCAAGGGACAGGGAATAGCTATGGCTACACCTTC. This translates into CASSQGTGNSYGYTF.

With respect to this clone: At one end the junction does not follow the germline gene, possibly because of a read error. This rearrangement joins TRBV5-8 to TRBJ2-3; possible D gene TRBD1, 6 bases. The CDR3 consists of 8 residues. Germline values: CDR1 SGHTS, CDR2 YDEGEE. This CDR3 is CARGAGLF. The CDR3 DNA is TGTGCCAGGGGGGCGGGTCTTTTT.

This sequence joins TRBV27 and TRBJ2-2; 7 bases map to TRBD2. The germline CDR1 and CDR2 sequences are MNHEY and SMNVEV (reference sequence). J was trimmed by 5 bases and V by 4 bases; bases with no gene match: 4. CDR3 size: 14 residues. This CDR3 is CASSWQGGTGELFF. The CDR3 DNA follows: TGTGCCAGCAGTTGGCAGGGAGGGACCGGGGAGCTGTTTTTT.

The chain couples TRBV11-2 to TRBJ1-1; TRBD1 is a possible D gene (6 bases). The CDR3 consists of 15 residues. The V gene's germline CDR1 is SGHAT and CDR2 FQNNGV. V was clipped by 4 bases and J by 2 bases, with 14 bases between them. In DNA, the CDR3 is TGTGCCAGCAGCTATCCGGGACACCTAAACACTGAAGCTTTCTTT. Its protein product is CASSYPGHLNTEAFF.

This chain links TRBV18 with TRBJ2-5; no clear D gene. From germline, CDR1 is KGHSH and CDR2 LQKENI. This CDR3 is 13 amino acids long. Trimming removed 7 bases from V and 1 base from J, with 10 bases in between. The CDR3 coding sequence is TGTGCCAGCTATAGGAGCTCCCAAGAGACCCAGTACTTC. Amino acid sequence: CASYRSSQETQYF.

This chain joins TRBV18 and TRBJ1-1, with a weak D call TRBD1 (6 bases). The CDR3 is made up of 15 amino acids. The germline gives CDR1 KGHSH, CDR2 LQKENI. V lost 2 bases and J 0 bases, leaving 10 bases between the germline ends. The DNA of the CDR3 is TGTGCCAGCTCACCAGGGGACACAATGAACACTGAAGCTTTCTTT. It translates to CASSPGDTMNTEAFF.

In this sample, this clone turned up once. V is TRBV19 and J is TRBJ1-6, with D possibly being TRBD1 (6 bases). Germline V gives CDR1 LNHDA, CDR2 SQIVND (reference sequence). The V end was cut by 7 bases, the J end by 7 bases, with 11 bases between. The CDR3 is 13 amino acids. For the CDR3, the DNA is TGTGCCAGTAAGGGACACTGGAATTCACCCCTCCACTTT. It yields the protein CASKGHWNSPLHF.

This sequence joins TRBV7-9 and TRBJ2-5, with 9 positions matching TRBD1. CDR1 is SEHNR, CDR2 FQNEAQ, per germline (reference sequence). Trimming at V came to 5 bases and at J to 2 bases, leaving 9 bases not matched to a gene. The CDR3 consists of 16 residues. The DNA of the CDR3 is TGTGCCAGCAGCCGCATCACAGGGGGCTTGCAAGAGACCCAGTACTTC. Its protein product is CASSRITGGLQETQYF.

V usage is TRBV19 and J usage is TRBJ2-5; the D is unclear. Trimming stripped 3 bases from V and 1 base from J, with 9 bases between. The CDR3 length is 14 residues. CDR1 is LNHDA and CDR2 is SQIVND in the germline V gene (reference sequence). The CDR3 DNA reads as TGTGCCAGTAGTATTTGGCAGTCCCAAGAGACCCAGTACTTC. This codes for CASSIWQSQETQYF.

The rearrangement links TRBV6-1 to TRBJ1-4; D remains ambiguous. Germline CDR1 is MNHNS and CDR2 is SASEGT. The V and J ends lost 3 bases and 8 bases respectively, with 13 bases between them. The CDR3 runs 14 residues. The CDR3: CASSDRELGEKLFF. CDR3 nucleotide sequence: TGTGCCAGCAGTGACCGGGAGCTGGGGGAAAAACTGTTTTTT.

V and J are TRBV6-1 and TRBJ2-1, with D hard to call. Trimming cost V 6 bases and J 4 bases, with 7 bases left between them. Germline V gene sequence: CDR1 MNHNS, CDR2 SASEGT. CDR3 size: 12 residues. CDR3 residues: CASSVTYNEQFF. CDR3 coding DNA: TGTGCCAGCAGCGTTACTTACAATGAGCAGTTCTTC.

The chain has TRBV19 and TRBJ2-7, with a weak D call TRBD1 (5 bases). V gave up 3 bases and J gave up 3 bases, with 12 bases separating them. CDR3 length: 14 amino acids. CDR1 LNHDA and CDR2 SQIVND come from the germline V gene (reference sequence). This chain's CDR3 is CASSMSGLLYEQYF. The CDR3 nucleotides are TGTGCCAGTAGTATGTCAGGGCTACTCTACGAGCAGTACTTC.

V is TRBV19 and J is TRBJ2-1; 7 bases are shared with TRBD1. CDR1 LNHDA and CDR2 SQIVND come from the germline V gene (reference sequence). J was trimmed by 1 base and V by 7 bases; bases with no gene match: 7. The CDR3 has 15 amino acids. CDR3 DNA sequence: TGTGCCAGTACAGCGGCAGGGGGATCCTACAATGAGCAGTTCTTC. Residues: CASTAAGGSYNEQFF.

This chain uses TRBV14 with TRBJ1-2, with D unclear. Germline loops: CDR1 SGHDN, CDR2 FVKESK. The CDR3 is 15 amino acids. Between the trimmed V and J ends, which lost 4 bases and 8 bases, there was a span of 20 bases. The CDR3: CASSPAGFFIMGYTF. The CDR3 bases are TGTGCCAGCAGCCCAGCGGGATTTTTCATAATGGGCTACACCTTC.